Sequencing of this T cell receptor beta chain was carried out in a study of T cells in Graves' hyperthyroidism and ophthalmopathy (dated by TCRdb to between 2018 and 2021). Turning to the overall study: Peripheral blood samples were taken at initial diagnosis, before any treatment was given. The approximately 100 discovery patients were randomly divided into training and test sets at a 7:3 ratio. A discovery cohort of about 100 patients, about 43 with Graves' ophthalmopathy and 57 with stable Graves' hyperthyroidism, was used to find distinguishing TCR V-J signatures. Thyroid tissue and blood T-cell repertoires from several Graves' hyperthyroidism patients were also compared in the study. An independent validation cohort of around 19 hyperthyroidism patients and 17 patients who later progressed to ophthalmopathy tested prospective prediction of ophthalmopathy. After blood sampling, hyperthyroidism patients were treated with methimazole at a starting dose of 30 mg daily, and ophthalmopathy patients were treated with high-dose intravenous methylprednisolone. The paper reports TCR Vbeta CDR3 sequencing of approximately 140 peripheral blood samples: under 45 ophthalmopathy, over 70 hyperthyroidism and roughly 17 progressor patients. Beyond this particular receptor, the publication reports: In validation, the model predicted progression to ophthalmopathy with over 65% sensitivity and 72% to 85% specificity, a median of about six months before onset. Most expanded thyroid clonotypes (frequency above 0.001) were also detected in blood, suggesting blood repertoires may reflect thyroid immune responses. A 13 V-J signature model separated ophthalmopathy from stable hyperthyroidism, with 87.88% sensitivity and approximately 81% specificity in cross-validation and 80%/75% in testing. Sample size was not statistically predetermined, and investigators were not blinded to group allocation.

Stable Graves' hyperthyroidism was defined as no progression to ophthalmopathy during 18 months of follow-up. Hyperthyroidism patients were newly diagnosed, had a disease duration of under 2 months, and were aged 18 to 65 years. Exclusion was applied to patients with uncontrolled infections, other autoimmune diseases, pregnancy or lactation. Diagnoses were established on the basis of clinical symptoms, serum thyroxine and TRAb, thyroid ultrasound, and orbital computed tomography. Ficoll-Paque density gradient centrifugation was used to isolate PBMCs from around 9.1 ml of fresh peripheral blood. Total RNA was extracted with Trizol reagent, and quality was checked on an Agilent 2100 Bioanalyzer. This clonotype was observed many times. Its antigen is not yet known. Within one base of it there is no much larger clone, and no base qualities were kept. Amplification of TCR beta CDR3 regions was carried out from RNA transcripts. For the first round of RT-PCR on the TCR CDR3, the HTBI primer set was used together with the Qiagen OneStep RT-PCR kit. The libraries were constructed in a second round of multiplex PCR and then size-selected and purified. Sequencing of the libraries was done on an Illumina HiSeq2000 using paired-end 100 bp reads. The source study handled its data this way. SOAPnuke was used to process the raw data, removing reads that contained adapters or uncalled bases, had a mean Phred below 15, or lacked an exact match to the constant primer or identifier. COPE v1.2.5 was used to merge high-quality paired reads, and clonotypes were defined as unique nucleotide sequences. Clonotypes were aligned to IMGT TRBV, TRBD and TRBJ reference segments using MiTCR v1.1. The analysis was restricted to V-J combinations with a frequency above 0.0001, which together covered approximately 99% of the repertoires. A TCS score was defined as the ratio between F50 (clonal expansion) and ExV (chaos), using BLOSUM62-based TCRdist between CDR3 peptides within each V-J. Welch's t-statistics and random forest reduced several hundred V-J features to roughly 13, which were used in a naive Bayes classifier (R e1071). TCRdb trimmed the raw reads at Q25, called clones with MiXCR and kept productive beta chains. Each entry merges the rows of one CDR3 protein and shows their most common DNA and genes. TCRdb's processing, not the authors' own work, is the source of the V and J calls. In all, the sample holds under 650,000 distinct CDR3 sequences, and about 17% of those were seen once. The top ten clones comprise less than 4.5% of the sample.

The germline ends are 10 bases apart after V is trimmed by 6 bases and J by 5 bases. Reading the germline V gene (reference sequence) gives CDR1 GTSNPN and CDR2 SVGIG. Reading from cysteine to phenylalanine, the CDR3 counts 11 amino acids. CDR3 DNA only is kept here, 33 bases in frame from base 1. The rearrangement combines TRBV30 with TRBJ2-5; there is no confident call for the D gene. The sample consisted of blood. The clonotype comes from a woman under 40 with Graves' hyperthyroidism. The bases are TGTGCCTGTCTAAAGTGGGAGACCCAGTACTTC. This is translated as CACLKWETQYF.